The 25 T cell receptor beta chains reported below all come from one sample, sequenced in a study of CD8+CD57+ T cells in acquired aplastic anemia. Genomic DNA templated the TCR beta VDJ and CDR3 profiling. In TCRdb, the reads were re-called with MiXCR into one record per CDR3 protein. The table records over 150,000 distinct CDR3 sequences, approximately 48% of them present only once. Patients sequenced had flow cytometry evidence of CD8+CD57+ cell expansion. The sequencing input was sorted CD4+, CD8+, or CD8+CD57+ T cells (not recorded which) from PBMCs. Receptor source: a human donor with aplastic anemia.

This clonotype was detected many times. The chain joins TRBV24-1 to TRBJ1-5, with D possibly TRBD1 on 5 matching bases. CDR3 length equals 18 residues. Deletions cut 0 bases from V and 2 bases from J, with 16 bases between. Germline V gene lookup returns CDR1 KGHDR and CDR2 SFDVKD. The DNA for the CDR3 is TGTGCCACCAGTGATTTGAGGGCAGGGAGAGGTCGCAATCAGCCCCAGCATTTT. This translates into CATSDLRAGRGRNQPQHF.

This chain connects TRBV7-2 to TRBJ2-1; TRBD2 agrees at 14 bases. CDR3 length equals 18 residues. The V segment lost 5 bases and the J segment 2 bases; nucleotides outside the gene matches: 8. Per the germline V gene, CDR1 is SGHTA and CDR2 is FQGNSA. The CDR3 nucleotides read TGTGCCAGCAGCCCGATGGGGACTAGCGGGAGAGCCTACAATGAGCAGTTCTTC. Protein: CASSPMGTSGRAYNEQFF. The full variable domain, completed using reference TRBV7-2 and TRBJ2-1, is GAGVSQSPSNKVTEKGKDVELRCDPISGHTALYWYRQSLGQGLEFLIYFQGNSAPDKSGLPSDRFSAERTGGSVSTLTIQRTQQEDSAVYLCASSPMGTSGRAYNEQFFGPGTRLTVL.

The chain employs TRBV3-1 and TRBJ1-4; D perhaps matches TRBD1 (6 bases). Trimming removed 0 bases at V and 7 bases at J, with 12 bases between. The length of the CDR3 is 15 residues. Per germline, CDR1 LGHDT and CDR2 YNNKEL (reference sequence). CDR3 amino acids: CASSQETGQGEKLFF. The DNA for the CDR3 is TGTGCCAGCAGCCAAGAGACAGGCCAGGGTGAAAAACTGTTTTTT.

This clonotype was counted only a few times. The J gene is TRBJ2-3, the V gene TRBV15; 8 nucleotides line up with TRBD2. The CDR3 totals 15 residues. Germline loops: CDR1 LNHNV, CDR2 YYDKDF (reference sequence). Unmatched junction bases numbered 2, after V lost 0 bases and J lost 3 bases. In DNA form, the CDR3 reads TGTGCCACCAGCAGAGAAGCGGGAGTTACAGATACGCAGTATTTT. Translated, it gives CATSREAGVTDTQYF.

Comment on this clonotype: With a much larger clone just one base away, this may be a read error. The gene calls are TRBV5-1 and TRBJ2-1; TRBD2 matches at 10 bases. The length of the CDR3 is 15 residues. Germline assignment: CDR1 SGHRS and CDR2 YFSETQ. CDR3 in amino acids: CASSTASGGLNEQLF. The CDR3 DNA reads as TGCGCCAGCAGCACCGCTAGCGGGGGTCTCAATGAGCAGCTCTTC.

In its sample, this clonotype was seen many times. The genes are TRBV7-6 and TRBJ1-2; 9 bases fit TRBD1. V trimming: 1 base; J trimming: 4 bases; junction bases outside the gene matches: 4. The CDR3 runs to 15 residues. Germline CDR1 SGHVS, CDR2 FNYEAQ. The CDR3 nucleotides read TGTGCCAGCAGCTTAGTAAGACAGGGGGGCTATGGCTACACCTTC. Translation gives CASSLVRQGGYGYTF.

As to this clonotype: Here the CDR3 omits its conserved ending phenylalanine or tryptophan, so a read error is the likely source. This chain links TRBV7-8 with TRBJ1-1; possible D gene TRBD1, 5 bases. The germline V gene encodes CDR1 SGHVS and CDR2 FQNEAQ. The ends were cut back, 3 bases at V and 2 bases at J, with 10 bases in the middle. This CDR3 has 14 amino acids. The CDR3 reads CASSLGRTNTEAFL. The CDR3 DNA is TGTGCCAGCAGCTTGGGACGGACCAACACTGAAGCTTTCTTG.

This sequence joins TRBV10-3 and TRBJ2-3, with unresolved D. Germline CDR1 is ENHRY and CDR2 is SYGVKD. Trimming took off 4 bases at V and 0 bases at J, with 11 bases between the two ends. The CDR3 is made up of 15 amino acids. The CDR3 loop is CAISGGRGSTDTQYF. The CDR3 coding sequence is TGTGCCATCAGTGGAGGTAGAGGTAGCACAGATACGCAGTATTTT.

J is TRBJ2-7 and V is TRBV20-1; 8 nucleotides agree with TRBD1. Germline lookup yields CDR1 DFQATT and CDR2 SNEGSKA (reference sequence). This CDR3 has 15 residues. Unmatched junction bases numbered 10, after V lost 3 bases and J lost 3 bases. The CDR3 is CSASLTGAPDYEQYF. CDR3 bases: TGCAGTGCTAGTTTGACAGGGGCTCCCGACTACGAGCAGTACTTC.

The sample holds one count of this clonotype. The rearrangement uses TRBV7-8 and TRBJ2-7; the D is unclear. The CDR3 contains 12 residues. With 3 bases removed from V and 2 bases from J, the gap between germline ends came to 5 bases. Germline V gene lookup returns CDR1 SGHVS and CDR2 FQNEAQ. The CDR3 here is CASSFNTYEQYF. For the CDR3, the DNA is TGTGCCAGCAGCTTTAACACCTACGAGCAGTACTTC.

V and J are TRBV5-1 and TRBJ2-5, with a weak D call TRBD1 (5 bases). V was clipped by 9 bases and J by 2 bases, with 17 bases between them. This CDR3 is 14 amino acids long. Germline V gene sequence: CDR1 SGHRS, CDR2 YFSETQ. CDR3 coding DNA: TGCGCCATCGGCCTGGGGCAGGGACAAGAGACCCAGTACTTC. Its translation is CAIGLGQGQETQYF.

V and J are TRBV5-1 and TRBJ2-3, with D hard to call. Trimming cost V 0 bases and J 4 bases, with 9 bases left between them. The germline V gene has CDR1 SGHRS and CDR2 YFSETQ. This CDR3 has 14 residues. DNA for the CDR3: TGCGCCAGCAGCTTGGGCAGGTGGGCAGATACGCAGTATTTT. It translates to CASSLGRWADTQYF.

As regards this clonotype: A much larger clone lies a single base off, so this may be a read error. This chain connects TRBV5-4 to TRBJ2-3; D may match TRBD1 or TRBD2 (5 bases each). Germline-derived CDR1 and CDR2 are SGHNT and YYREEE (reference sequence). V lost 6 bases and J lost 6, with 11 bases in between. The CDR3 contains 12 residues. CDR3 DNA sequence: TGTGCCAGCAACCCGTGGGGGGATACGCAGTATTTT. Its protein is CASNPWGDTQYF.

This clonotype was counted at least ten times. The chain uses TRBV15 and TRBJ1-5; 7 nucleotides agree with TRBD1. The J segment lost 7 bases and the V segment lost 0 bases, leaving 9 bases of the junction unmatched. The CDR3 consists of 16 residues. Per the germline V gene, CDR1 is LNHNV and CDR2 is YYDKDF (reference sequence). In DNA, the CDR3 is TGTGCCACCAGCAGAGATAAAGGGGGCCGGGGACAGCCCCAGCATTTT. It encodes CATSRDKGGRGQPQHF.

This clonotype has a count of ten or more. This rearrangement joins TRBV12-3 or TRBV12-4 to TRBJ2-5, with a tentative D call TRBD2 (6 bases). Trimming stripped 6 bases from V and 2 bases from J, with 13 bases between. This CDR3 has 14 residues. CDR3 nucleotides: TGTGCCAGCAGATACGGACTAACACAAGAGACCCAGTACTTC. It is translated as CASRYGLTQETQYF.

The chain combines TRBV4-1 with TRBJ2-1, with 12 bases that match TRBD2. V dropped 6 bases and J dropped 3; count of bases not matched to a gene: 6. This CDR3 comprises 16 residues. CDR1 is MGHRA, CDR2 YSYEKL, per germline. This CDR3 reads CASSRTSGDSYNEQFF. In DNA form, the CDR3 reads TGCGCCAGCAGTCGGACTAGCGGGGATAGCTACAATGAGCAGTTCTTC.

V and J are TRBV25-1 and TRBJ2-7; 7 nucleotides align to TRBD2. The ends lost 6 bases at V and 4 bases at J; junction bases unmatched: 6. Germline CDR1 and CDR2: MGHDK and SYGVNS. The CDR3 totals 13 residues. The chain's CDR3 is CASRGREYYEQYF. The DNA for the CDR3 is TGTGCCAGCAGAGGGCGGGAGTATTACGAGCAGTACTTC.

This clonotype appeared a few times. The V call is TRBV10-3, the J call TRBJ1-2; TRBD1 is a possible D gene (5 bases). CDR1 and CDR2 from the germline V gene are ENHRY and SYGVKD. The length of the CDR3 is 14 residues. The V end lost 6 bases, the J end lost 0 bases, and 11 bases lay between the germline ends. Here the CDR3 DNA reads TGTGCCATCAGGGGGACGGGGACTAACTATGGCTACACCTTC. It yields the protein CAIRGTGTNYGYTF.

This clonotype was seen more than once but under ten times. This chain uses TRBV20-1 with TRBJ2-7; the match to TRBD2 covers 11 bases. CDR1 is DFQATT, CDR2 SNEGSKA, per germline (reference sequence). V shed 6 bases and J 0 bases; nucleotides not matched to a gene: 4. This CDR3 contains 14 residues. Here the CDR3 reads CSAQLAGASYEQYF. The CDR3 DNA reads as TGCAGTGCGCAACTAGCGGGAGCCTCCTACGAGCAGTACTTC.

The V and J genes are TRBV20-1 and TRBJ2-1; 7 bases are a match to TRBD1. Germline V gene sequence: CDR1 DFQATT, CDR2 SNEGSKA (reference sequence). The ends lost 5 bases at V and 7 bases at J; junction bases unmatched: 11. This CDR3 spans 14 amino acids. CDR3 nucleotides: TGCAGTGCTCTAGACCGGGACAGCGTAAATGAGCAGTTCTTC. Encoded protein: CSALDRDSVNEQFF.

Turning to this clonotype: Germline is not matched at one junction end, which may reflect a read error. The gene calls are TRBV12-3 or TRBV12-4 and TRBJ1-4; no clear D. The CDR3 runs 16 residues. In nucleotides, the CDR3 is TGTGTCAGCAGTTCCCTTCGAACCACGGGCAATGAAAAACTGTTTTTT. Its protein product is CVSSSLRTTGNEKLFF.

The CDR3 sequence: CATHPMGFSGNTIYF. In DNA form, the CDR3 reads TGTGCCACCCACCCAATGGGATTCTCTGGAAACACCATATATTTT. V gene TRBV19 combines with J gene TRBJ1-3; the D is unclear. With 10 bases removed from V and 0 bases from J, the gap between germline ends came to 16 bases. This CDR3 has 15 amino acids. The germline V gene encodes CDR1 LNHDA and CDR2 SQIVND (reference sequence).

This chain links TRBV7-2 with TRBJ1-2; TRBD1 might be the D (5 bases). Per germline, CDR1 SGHTA and CDR2 FQGNSA. This CDR3 spans 13 amino acids. Trimming stripped 0 bases from V and 9 bases from J, with 11 bases between. CDR3 in amino acids: CASSLAGARSYTF. The CDR3 DNA reads TGTGCCAGCAGCTTAGCCGGGGCGCGAAGCTACACCTTC.

The chain has TRBV7-2 and TRBJ1-3; D possibly corresponds to TRBD1 (6 bases). Germline loops: CDR1 SGHTA, CDR2 FQGNSA. CDR3 length equals 16 residues. Trimming removed 3 bases from V and 4 bases from J, with 16 bases in between. As DNA, the CDR3 is TGTGCCAGCAGCTTGGGCGGGGGGGCGGGAGGAAACACCATATATTTT. It is translated as CASSLGGGAGGNTIYF.

The gene calls are TRBV4-2 and TRBJ2-3; 12 positions match TRBD2. Trimming took 2 bases from V and 4 from J; bases not matched to a gene: 7. Germline values: CDR1 LGHNA, CDR2 YNFKEQ. This CDR3 has 17 amino acids. The CDR3 sequence is CASSQRSSGGAADTQYF. DNA of the CDR3: TGTGCCAGCAGCCAAAGGTCTAGCGGGGGGGCCGCAGATACGCAGTATTTT.